This is a list of T cell receptor beta chains from one sample in a study of Ad26.COV2.S vaccination and SARS-CoV-2 variants. TCRdb's table, derived via immunoSEQ multiplex PCR, lists solely in-frame clones and lacks some. Of about 680,000 clones in the sample, 80% to 90% were seen once. The material was peripheral blood, obtained in a trial of Ad26.COV2.S vaccine versus placebo. The receptors here all came from a person between 18 and 60 years old who received the Ad26.COV2.S COVID-19 vaccine or a placebo. Both conserved end residues are part of each CDR3. A D gene is named only where the DNA matches it firmly. A row's size may be missing; if present it is once, few, many or a size class.

V	size	D	J	DNA	CDR3
TRBV6-5	NA	TRBD2	TRBJ2-1	TGTGCCAGCAGCCCCGCAGCGGGGTTCGGTGAGCAGTTCTTC	CASSPAAGFGEQFF
TRBV5-6	NA	TRBD1	TRBJ2-1	TGTGCCAGCAGCTTGAAGACAGGGGTTTTTATCTCCTACAATGAGCAGTTCTTC	CASSLKTGVFISYNEQFF
TRBV27	NA	NA	TRBJ2-1	TGTGCCAGCAGTTTATTTGGGATAAGCGGAAACTACAATGAGCAGTTCTTC	CASSLFGISGNYNEQFF
TRBV5-5	NA	NA	TRBJ1-2	TGTGCCAGCAGCTTGAGTCAAGCCTATGGCTACACCTTC	CASSLSQAYGYTF
TRBV5-4	NA	NA	TRBJ1-6	TGTGCCAGCAGCCAGGGGCCAGCGGGTCTTAATTCACCCCTCCACTTT	CASSQGPAGLNSPLHF
TRBV6-6	NA	TRBD1	TRBJ1-1	TGTGCCAGCAGTTTTAGACAGGGGGTGAACACTGAAGCTTTCTTT	CASSFRQGVNTEAFF
TRBV15	few	NA	TRBJ1-6	TGTGCCACCAGCAGAGGCAGGCCCGATAATTCACCCCTCCACTTT	CATSRGRPDNSPLHF
TRBV7-9	NA	TRBD1	TRBJ1-6	TGTGCCAGCAGCTTAGGAGACAGGGGAAGCTCACCCCTCCACTTT	CASSLGDRGSSPLHF
TRBV5-1	NA	TRBD2	TRBJ2-7	TGCGCCAGCAGAGTAGGGACTAGCGTCTCCTACGAGCAGTACTTC	CASRVGTSVSYEQYF
TRBV6-5	once	TRBD1	TRBJ1-6	TGTGCCAGCAGTTACACGGTCGACAGGGGAAATTCACCCCTCCACTTT	CASSYTVDRGNSPLHF
TRBV24-1	NA	TRBD2	TRBJ2-7	TGTGCCACCAGTGATTTACAACTAGCGGGGCTTTCCTACGAGCAGTACTTC	CATSDLQLAGLSYEQYF